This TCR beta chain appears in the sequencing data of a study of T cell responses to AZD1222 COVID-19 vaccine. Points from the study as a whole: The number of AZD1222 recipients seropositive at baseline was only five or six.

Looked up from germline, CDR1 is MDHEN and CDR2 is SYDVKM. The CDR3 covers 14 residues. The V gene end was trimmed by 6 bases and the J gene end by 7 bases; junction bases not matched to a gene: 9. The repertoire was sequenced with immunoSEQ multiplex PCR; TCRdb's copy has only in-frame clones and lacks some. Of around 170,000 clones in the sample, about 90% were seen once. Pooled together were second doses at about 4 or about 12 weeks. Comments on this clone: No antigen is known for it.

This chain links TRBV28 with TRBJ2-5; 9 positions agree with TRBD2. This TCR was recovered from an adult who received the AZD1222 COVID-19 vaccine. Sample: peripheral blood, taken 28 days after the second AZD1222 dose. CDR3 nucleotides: TGTGCCAGCAGGCCTAGCGGGGTGGTGGGGACCCAGTACTTC. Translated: CASRPSGVVGTQYF.